This T cell receptor beta chain was found in a study of blood T cell repertoires in COVID-19. For the study at large: T cells, B-cell-depleted T cells, or PBMCs provided the cDNA or gDNA that served as material.

From germline, CDR1 is SGHRS and CDR2 YFSETQ. The CDR3 has 14 residues. Trimming shortened V by 0 bases and J by 3 bases, and 7 bases separated the two germline ends. TCRdb's table, derived via immunoSEQ multiplex PCR, lists solely in-frame clones and lacks some. Of fewer than 150,000 clones in the sample, roughly four fifths are singletons; the top ten hold 2.5% to 3%. The sample comprised peripheral blood. This clonotype was obtained from a middle-aged man with acute or convalescent COVID-19. The chain carries TRBV5-1 and TRBJ1-3; tentative D call: TRBD1 (6 bases). CDR3 region: CASSLGTVGNTIYF. The CDR3 region has the DNA TGCGCCAGCAGCTTGGGGACAGTTGGAAACACCATATATTTT.